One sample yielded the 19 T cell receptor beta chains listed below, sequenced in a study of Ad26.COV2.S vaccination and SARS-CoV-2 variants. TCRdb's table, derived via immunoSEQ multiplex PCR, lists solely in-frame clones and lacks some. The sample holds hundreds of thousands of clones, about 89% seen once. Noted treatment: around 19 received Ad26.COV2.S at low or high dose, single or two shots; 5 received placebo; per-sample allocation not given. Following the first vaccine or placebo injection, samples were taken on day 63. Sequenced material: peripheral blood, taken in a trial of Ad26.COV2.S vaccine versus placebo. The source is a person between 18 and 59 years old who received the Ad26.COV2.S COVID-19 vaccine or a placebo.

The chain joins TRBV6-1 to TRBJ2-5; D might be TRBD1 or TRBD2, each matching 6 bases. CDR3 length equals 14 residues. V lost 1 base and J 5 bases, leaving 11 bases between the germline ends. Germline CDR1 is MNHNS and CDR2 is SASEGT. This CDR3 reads CASSEGGAGETQYF. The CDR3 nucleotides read TGTGCCAGCAGTGAAGGGGGGGCTGGGGAGACCCAGTACTTC.

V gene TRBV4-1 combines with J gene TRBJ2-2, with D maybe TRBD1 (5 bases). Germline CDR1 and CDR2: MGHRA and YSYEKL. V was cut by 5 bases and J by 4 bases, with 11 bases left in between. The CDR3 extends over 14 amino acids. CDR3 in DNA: TGCGCCAGCAGCTACCAGGGCGGCACCGGGGAGCTGTTTTTT. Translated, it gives CASSYQGGTGELFF.

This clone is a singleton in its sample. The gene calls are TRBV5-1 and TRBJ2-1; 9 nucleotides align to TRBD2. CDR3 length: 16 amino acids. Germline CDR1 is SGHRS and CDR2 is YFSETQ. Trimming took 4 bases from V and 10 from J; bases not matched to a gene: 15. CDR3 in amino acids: CASSREAAGGPSEQFF. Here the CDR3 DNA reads TGCGCCAGCAGCCGTGAGGCGGCGGGGGGGCCGTCGGAGCAGTTCTTC.

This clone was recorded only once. The CDR3 nucleotides read TGTGCCAGCAGAGGACAGGGGGATAGCAATCAGCCCCAGCATTTT. Translating it yields CASRGQGDSNQPQHF. The rearrangement uses TRBV6-5 and TRBJ1-5; 10 positions agree with TRBD1. Losses at the gene ends were 6 bases for V and 0 bases for J; bases not matched to a gene: 2. Per germline, CDR1 MNHEY and CDR2 SVGAGI. The CDR3 is made up of 15 amino acids.

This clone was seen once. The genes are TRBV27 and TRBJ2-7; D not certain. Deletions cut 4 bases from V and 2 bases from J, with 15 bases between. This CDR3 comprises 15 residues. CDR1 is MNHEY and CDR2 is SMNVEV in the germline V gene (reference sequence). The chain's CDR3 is CASSSPRQRPYEQYF. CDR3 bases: TGTGCCAGCAGTTCACCCCGACAAAGACCCTACGAGCAGTACTTC.

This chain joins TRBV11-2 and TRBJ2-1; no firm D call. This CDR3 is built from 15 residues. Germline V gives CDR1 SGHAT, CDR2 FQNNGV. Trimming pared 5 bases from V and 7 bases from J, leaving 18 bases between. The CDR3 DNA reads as TGTGCCAGCAGCCCCCTTAAGGGTCTGGGGAATGAGCAGTTCTTC. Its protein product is CASSPLKGLGNEQFF. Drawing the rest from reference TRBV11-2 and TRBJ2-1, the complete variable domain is EAGVAQSPRYKIIEKRQSVAFWCNPISGHATLYWYQQILGQGPKLLIQFQNNGVVDDSQLPKDRFSAERLKGVDSTLKIQPAKLEDSAVYLCASSPLKGLGNEQFFGPGTRLTVL.

The CDR3 loop reads CASSQGQGASGANVLTF. The DNA for the CDR3 is TGTGCCAGTAGTCAAGGACAGGGGGCATCTGGGGCCAACGTCCTGACTTTC. The J gene is TRBJ2-6, the V gene TRBV19; 11 nucleotides agree with TRBD1. V lost 5 bases to trimming and J lost 1 base; unmatched junction nucleotides: 4. The germline V gene has CDR1 LNHDA and CDR2 SQIVND (reference sequence). The CDR3 extends over 17 amino acids.

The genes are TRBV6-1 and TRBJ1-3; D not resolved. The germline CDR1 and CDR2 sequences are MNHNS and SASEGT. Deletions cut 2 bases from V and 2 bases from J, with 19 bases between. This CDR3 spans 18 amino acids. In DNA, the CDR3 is TGTGCCAGCAGTGAATCGTTGAATTGGGCAGTTGCTGGAAACACCATATATTTT. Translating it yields CASSESLNWAVAGNTIYF.

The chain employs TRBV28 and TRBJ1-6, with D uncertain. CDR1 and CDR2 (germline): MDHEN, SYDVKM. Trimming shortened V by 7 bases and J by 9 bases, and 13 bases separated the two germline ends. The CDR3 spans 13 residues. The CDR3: CASTPSPSSPLHF. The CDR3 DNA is TGTGCCAGCACCCCCAGCCCCAGTTCACCCCTCCACTTT.

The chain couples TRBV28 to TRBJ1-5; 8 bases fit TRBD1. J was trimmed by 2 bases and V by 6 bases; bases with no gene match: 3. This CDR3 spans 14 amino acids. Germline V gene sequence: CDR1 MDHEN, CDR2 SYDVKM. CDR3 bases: TGTGCCAGCAGATCGACAGGGGGCAATCAGCCCCAGCATTTT. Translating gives CASRSTGGNQPQHF.

The CDR3: CASSPIGQGAYYGYTF. The DNA for the CDR3 is TGTGCCAGCAGTCCCATCGGACAGGGGGCTTACTATGGCTACACCTTC. The genes are TRBV27 and TRBJ1-2, with 11 bases that match TRBD1. V lost 5 bases, J lost 3 bases, and 8 bases stayed unmatched. CDR1 and CDR2 (germline): MNHEY, SMNVEV (reference sequence). The CDR3 length is 16 residues.

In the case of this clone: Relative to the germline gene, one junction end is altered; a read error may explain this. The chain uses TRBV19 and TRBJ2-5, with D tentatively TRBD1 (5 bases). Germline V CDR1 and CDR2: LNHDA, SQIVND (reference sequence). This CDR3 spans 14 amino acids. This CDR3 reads CASSTGSVGETQYF. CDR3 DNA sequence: TGTGCCAGCAGTACAGGTTCCGTCGGAGAGACCCAGTACTTC.

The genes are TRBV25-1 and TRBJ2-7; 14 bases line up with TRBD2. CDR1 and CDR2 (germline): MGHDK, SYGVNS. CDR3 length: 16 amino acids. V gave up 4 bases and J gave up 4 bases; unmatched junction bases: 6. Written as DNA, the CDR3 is TGTGCCAGCAGTGTAGGGACTAGCGGGAGTAGTTACGAGCAGTACTTC. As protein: CASSVGTSGSSYEQYF.

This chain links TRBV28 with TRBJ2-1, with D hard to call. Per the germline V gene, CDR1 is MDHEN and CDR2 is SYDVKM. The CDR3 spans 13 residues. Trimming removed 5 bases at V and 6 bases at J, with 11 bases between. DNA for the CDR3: TGTGCCAGCAGTAAGGGTGTCCCCAATGAGCAGTTCTTC. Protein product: CASSKGVPNEQFF.

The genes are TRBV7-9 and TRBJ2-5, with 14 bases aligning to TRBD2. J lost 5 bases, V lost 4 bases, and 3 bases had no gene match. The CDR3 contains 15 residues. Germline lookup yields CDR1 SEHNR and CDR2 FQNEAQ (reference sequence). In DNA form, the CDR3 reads TGTGCCAGCAGCTGGGGACTAGCGGGAGAGGAGACCCAGTACTTC. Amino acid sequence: CASSWGLAGEETQYF.

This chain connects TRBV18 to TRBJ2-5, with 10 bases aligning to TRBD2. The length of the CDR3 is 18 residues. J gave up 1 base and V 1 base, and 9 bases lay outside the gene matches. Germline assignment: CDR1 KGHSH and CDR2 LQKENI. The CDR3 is CASSPRLAGEGRQETQYF. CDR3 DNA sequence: TGTGCCAGCTCACCACGGCTAGCGGGAGAGGGGCGCCAAGAGACCCAGTACTTC.

CDR3 nucleotides: TGTGCCAGCAGCCGTACTAGCGGGGGCCACTACGAGCAGTACTTC. The encoded protein is CASSRTSGGHYEQYF. This sequence joins TRBV7-2 and TRBJ2-7; TRBD2 aligns across 11 bases. J was trimmed by 3 bases and V by 5 bases; bases with no gene match: 6. Germline V gene sequence: CDR1 SGHTA, CDR2 FQGNSA. This CDR3 is 15 amino acids long.

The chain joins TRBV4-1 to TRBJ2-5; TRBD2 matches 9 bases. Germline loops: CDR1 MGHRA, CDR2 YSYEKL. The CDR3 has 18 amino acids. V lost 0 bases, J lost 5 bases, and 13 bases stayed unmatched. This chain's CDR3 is CASSQDSGGLAKRETQYF. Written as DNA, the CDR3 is TGCGCCAGCAGCCAAGATAGTGGGGGACTAGCAAAGAGGGAGACCCAGTACTTC.

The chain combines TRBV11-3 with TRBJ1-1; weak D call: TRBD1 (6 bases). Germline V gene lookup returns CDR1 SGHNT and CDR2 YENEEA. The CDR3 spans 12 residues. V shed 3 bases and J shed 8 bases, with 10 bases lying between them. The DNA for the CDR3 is TGTGCCAGCAGCTTTGAGGGGGGAGAAGCTTTCTTT. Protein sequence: CASSFEGGEAFF.